Sequencing of this TCR beta chain was carried out in a study of Ad26.COV2.S vaccination and SARS-CoV-2 variants. Treatment indicated: roughly 20 received Ad26.COV2.S at low or high dose, single or two shots; five or six received placebo; per-sample allocation not given. Repertoires come from day 63 after the first vaccine or placebo injection. TCRdb keeps only in-frame clones here, not all; method: immunoSEQ multiplex PCR. The sample lists approximately 250,000 clones, around 85% occurring once. The starting material was peripheral blood, obtained in a trial of Ad26.COV2.S vaccine versus placebo. This clonotype originated in a person between 18 and 65 years old who received the Ad26.COV2.S COVID-19 vaccine or a placebo.

The CDR3 loop reads CASSQGWANEQFF. Written as DNA, the CDR3 is TGTGCCAGCAGCCAAGGGTGGGCCAATGAGCAGTTCTTC. V is TRBV14 and J is TRBJ2-1; D is unclear. V was pared by 1 base and J by 6 bases, with 7 bases between. CDR3 length equals 13 residues. Germline assignment: CDR1 SGHDN and CDR2 FVKESK.